The 3 T cell receptor beta chains below come from one sample, sequenced in a study of OX40 agonist ivuxolimab in advanced cancers. Sequencing was performed with immunoSEQ multiplex PCR; in TCRdb, only in-frame clones are kept and a portion is missing. In the table there are 60,000 to 70,000 clones, around 86% of which are singletons. The material sequenced was CD4+ or CD8+ T cells sorted from blood, taken in a trial of the OX40 agonist ivuxolimab. All receptors derive from an adult with an advanced solid tumor such as melanoma, head and neck, liver or kidney cancer.

This sequence joins TRBV28 and TRBJ1-5; a weak D match, TRBD1 (5 bases). The V end was cut by 5 bases, the J end by 6 bases, with 14 bases between. The germline gives CDR1 MDHEN, CDR2 SYDVKM. The CDR3 extends over 14 amino acids. The CDR3 sequence is CASSPIMQGQPQHF. The CDR3, as DNA: TGTGCCAGCAGTCCCATCATGCAGGGTCAGCCCCAGCATTTT.

This clone showed up just a few times. The chain couples TRBV7-9 to TRBJ2-1; the match to TRBD2 covers 11 bases. The V segment lost 5 bases and the J segment 9 bases; nucleotides outside the gene matches: 6. This CDR3 is built from 14 residues. The germline V gene encodes CDR1 SEHNR and CDR2 FQNEAQ (reference sequence). The CDR3 DNA reads TGTGCCAGCAGCCGTAGCGGGGGGGAGGTTGAGCAGTTCTTC. It codes for CASSRSGGEVEQFF.

The chain has TRBV28 and TRBJ2-1; perhaps TRBD1 as D (5 bases). This CDR3 is 11 amino acids long. CDR1 MDHEN and CDR2 SYDVKM come from the germline V gene. Trimming took 3 bases from V and 14 from J, leaving 11 bases between them. The CDR3 here is CASSFWGEEFF. Here the CDR3 DNA reads TGTGCCAGCAGTTTTTGGGGCGAGGAGTTCTTC.